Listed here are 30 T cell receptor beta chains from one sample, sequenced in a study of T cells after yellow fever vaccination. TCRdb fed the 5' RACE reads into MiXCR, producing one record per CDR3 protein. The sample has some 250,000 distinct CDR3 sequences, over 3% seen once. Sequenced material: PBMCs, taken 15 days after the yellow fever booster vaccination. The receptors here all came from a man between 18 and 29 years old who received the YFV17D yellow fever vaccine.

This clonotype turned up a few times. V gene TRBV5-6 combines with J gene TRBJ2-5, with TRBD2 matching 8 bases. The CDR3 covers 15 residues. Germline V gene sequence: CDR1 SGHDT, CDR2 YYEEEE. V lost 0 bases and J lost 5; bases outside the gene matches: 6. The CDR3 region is CASSLVLASGETQYF. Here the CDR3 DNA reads TGTGCCAGCAGCTTGGTGTTGGCTAGCGGGGAGACCCAGTACTTC.

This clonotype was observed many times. In DNA form, the CDR3 reads TGTGCCAGCGCGGGGGGCTCCGGCGTCGAGCAGTTCTTC. Protein product: CASAGGSGVEQFF. This chain joins TRBV9 and TRBJ2-1; 8 positions match TRBD2. Germline assignment: CDR1 SGDLS and CDR2 YYNGEE. After removal of 7 bases from V and 10 bases from J, the junction contained 10 bases not matched to a gene. There are 13 residues in the CDR3.

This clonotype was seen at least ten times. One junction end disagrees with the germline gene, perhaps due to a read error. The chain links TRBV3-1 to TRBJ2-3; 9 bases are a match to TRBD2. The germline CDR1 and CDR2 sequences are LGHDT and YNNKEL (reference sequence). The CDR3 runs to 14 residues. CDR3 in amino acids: CASSLIAGAPVKDF. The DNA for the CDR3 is TGTGCCAGCAGCCTAATAGCGGGGGCCCCGGTTAAGGATTTT.

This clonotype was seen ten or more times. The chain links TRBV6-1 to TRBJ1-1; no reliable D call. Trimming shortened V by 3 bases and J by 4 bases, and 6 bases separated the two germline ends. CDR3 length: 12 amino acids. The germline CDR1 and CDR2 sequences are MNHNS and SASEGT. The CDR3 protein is CASSDRSTEAFF. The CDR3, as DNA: TGTGCCAGCAGTGATAGGTCCACTGAAGCTTTCTTT.

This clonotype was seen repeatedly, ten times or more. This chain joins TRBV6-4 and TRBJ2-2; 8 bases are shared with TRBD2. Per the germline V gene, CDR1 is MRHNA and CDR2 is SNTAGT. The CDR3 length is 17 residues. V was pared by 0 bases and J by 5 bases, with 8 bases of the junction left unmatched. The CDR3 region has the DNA TGTGCCAGCAGTGACTCTGCCGGGGGGGCCGGTACCGGGGAGCTGTTTTTT. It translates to CASSDSAGGAGTGELFF.

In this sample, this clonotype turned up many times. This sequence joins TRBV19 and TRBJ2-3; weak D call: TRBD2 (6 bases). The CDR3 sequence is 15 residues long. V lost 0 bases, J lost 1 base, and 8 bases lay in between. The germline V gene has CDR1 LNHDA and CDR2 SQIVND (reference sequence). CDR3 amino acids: CASSIDGTGTDTQYF. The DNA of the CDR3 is TGTGCCAGTAGTATAGATGGGACTGGCACAGATACGCAGTATTTT.

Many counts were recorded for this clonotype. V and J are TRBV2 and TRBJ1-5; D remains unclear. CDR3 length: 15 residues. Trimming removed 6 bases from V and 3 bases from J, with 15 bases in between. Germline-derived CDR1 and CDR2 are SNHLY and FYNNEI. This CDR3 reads CASSLTDLFNQPQHF. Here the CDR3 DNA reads TGTGCCAGCAGCCTAACCGACCTGTTCAATCAGCCCCAGCATTTT.

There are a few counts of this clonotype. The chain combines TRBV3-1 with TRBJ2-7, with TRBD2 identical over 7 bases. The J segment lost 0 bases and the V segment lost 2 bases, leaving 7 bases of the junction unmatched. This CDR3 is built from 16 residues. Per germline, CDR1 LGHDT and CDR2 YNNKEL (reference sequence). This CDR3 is CASSQFRDYISYEQYF. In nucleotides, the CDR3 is TGTGCCAGCAGCCAATTCCGGGACTACATCTCCTACGAGCAGTACTTC.

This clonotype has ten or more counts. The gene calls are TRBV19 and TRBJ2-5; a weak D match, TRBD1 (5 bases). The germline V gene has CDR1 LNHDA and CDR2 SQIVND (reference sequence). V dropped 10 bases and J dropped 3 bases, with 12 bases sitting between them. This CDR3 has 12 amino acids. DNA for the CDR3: TGTGCCACCGCAACAGGAAAAGAGACCCAGTACTTC. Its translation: CATATGKETQYF.

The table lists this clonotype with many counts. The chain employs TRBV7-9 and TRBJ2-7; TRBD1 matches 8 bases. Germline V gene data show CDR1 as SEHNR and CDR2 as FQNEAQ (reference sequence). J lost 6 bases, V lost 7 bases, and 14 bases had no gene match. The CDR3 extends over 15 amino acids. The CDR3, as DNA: TGTGCCAGCACCAACCCCTCTGAGGACAGGGTCGAGCAGTACTTC. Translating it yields CASTNPSEDRVEQYF.

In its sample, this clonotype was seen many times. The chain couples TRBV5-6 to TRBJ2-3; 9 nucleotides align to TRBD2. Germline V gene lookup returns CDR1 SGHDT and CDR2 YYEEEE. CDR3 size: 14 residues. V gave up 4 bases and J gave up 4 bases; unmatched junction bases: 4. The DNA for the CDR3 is TGTGCCAGCAGCCGCGGGGGGGCCCCAGATACGCAGTATTTT. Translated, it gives CASSRGGAPDTQYF. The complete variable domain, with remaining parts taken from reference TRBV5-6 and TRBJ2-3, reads DAGVTQSPTHLIKTRGQQVTLRCSPKSGHDTVSWYQQALGQGPQFIFQYYEEEERQRGNFPDRFSGHQFPNYSSELNVNALLLGDSALYLCASSRGGAPDTQYFGPGTRLTVL.

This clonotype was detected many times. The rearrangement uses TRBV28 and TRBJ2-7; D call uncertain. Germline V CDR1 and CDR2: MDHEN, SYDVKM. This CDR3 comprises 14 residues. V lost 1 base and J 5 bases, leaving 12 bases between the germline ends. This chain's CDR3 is CASSLYGKGDEQYV. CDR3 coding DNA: TGTGCCAGCAGTTTATACGGTAAAGGAGACGAGCAGTACGTC.

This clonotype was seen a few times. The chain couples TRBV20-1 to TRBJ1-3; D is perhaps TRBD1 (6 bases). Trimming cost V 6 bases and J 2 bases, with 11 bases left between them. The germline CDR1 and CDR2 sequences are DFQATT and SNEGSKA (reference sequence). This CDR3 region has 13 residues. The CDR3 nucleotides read TGCAGTGCCCGCAGGACAGCTGGAAACACCATATATTTT. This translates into CSARRTAGNTIYF.

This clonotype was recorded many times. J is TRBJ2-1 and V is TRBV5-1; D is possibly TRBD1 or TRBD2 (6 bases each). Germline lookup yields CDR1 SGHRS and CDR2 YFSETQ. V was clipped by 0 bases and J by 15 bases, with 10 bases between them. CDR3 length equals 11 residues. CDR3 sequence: CASSLDGGRFF. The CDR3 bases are TGCGCCAGCAGCTTGGACGGGGGCCGGTTCTTC.

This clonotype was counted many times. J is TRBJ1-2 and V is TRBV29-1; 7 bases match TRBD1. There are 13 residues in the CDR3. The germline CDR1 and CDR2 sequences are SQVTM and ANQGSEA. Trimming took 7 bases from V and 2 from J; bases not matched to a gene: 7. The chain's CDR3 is CSALGQTNYGYTF. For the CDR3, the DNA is TGCAGCGCCTTGGGACAGACGAACTATGGCTACACCTTC.

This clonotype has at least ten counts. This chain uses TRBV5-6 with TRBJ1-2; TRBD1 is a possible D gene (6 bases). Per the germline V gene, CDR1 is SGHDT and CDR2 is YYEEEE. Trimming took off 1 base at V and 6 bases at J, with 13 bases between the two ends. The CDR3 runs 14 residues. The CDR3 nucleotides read TGTGCCAGCAGCTTGCGCGGGGGCGTACATGGCTACACCTTC. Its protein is CASSLRGGVHGYTF. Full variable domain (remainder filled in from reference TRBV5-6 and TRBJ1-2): DAGVTQSPTHLIKTRGQQVTLRCSPKSGHDTVSWYQQALGQGPQFIFQYYEEEERQRGNFPDRFSGHQFPNYSSELNVNALLLGDSALYLCASSLRGGVHGYTFGSGTRLTVV.

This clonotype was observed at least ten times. This CDR3 is CASSYGTSGNEQFF. The CDR3 region has the DNA TGTGCCAGCAGTTACGGGACTAGCGGCAATGAGCAGTTCTTC. The rearrangement links TRBV6-5 to TRBJ2-1; 11 nucleotides agree with TRBD2. V dropped 2 bases and J dropped 6; count of bases not matched to a gene: 0. The CDR3 sequence is 14 residues long. Germline-derived CDR1 and CDR2 are MNHEY and SVGAGI.

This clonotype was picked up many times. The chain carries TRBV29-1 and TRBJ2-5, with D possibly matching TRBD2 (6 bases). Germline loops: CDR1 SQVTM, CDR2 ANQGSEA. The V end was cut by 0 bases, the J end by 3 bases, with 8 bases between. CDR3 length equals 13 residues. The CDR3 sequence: CSVEDRGKETQYF. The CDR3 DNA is TGCAGCGTTGAAGATCGGGGGAAAGAGACCCAGTACTTC.

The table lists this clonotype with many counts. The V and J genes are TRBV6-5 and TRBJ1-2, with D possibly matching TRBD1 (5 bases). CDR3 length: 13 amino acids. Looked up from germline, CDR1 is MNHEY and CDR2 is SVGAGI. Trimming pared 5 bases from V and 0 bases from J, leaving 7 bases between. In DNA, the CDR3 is TGTGCCAGCAGTCGGGGACCTAACTATGGCTACACCTTC. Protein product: CASSRGPNYGYTF.

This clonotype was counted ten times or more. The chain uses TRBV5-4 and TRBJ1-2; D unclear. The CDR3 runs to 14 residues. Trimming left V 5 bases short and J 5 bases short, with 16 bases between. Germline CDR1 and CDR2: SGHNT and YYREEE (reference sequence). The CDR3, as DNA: TGTGCCAGCAGACCCCCGGCCTCGGTATATGGCTACACCTTC. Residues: CASRPPASVYGYTF.

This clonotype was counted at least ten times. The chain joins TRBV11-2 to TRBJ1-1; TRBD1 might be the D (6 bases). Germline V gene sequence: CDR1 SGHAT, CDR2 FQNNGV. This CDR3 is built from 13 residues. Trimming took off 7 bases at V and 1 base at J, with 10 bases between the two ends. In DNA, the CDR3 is TGTGCCAGCATCAAACAGGGGAACACTGAAGCTTTCTTT. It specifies CASIKQGNTEAFF. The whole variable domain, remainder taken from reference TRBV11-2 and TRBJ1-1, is EAGVAQSPRYKIIEKRQSVAFWCNPISGHATLYWYQQILGQGPKLLIQFQNNGVVDDSQLPKDRFSAERLKGVDSTLKIQPAKLEDSAVYLCASIKQGNTEAFFGQGTRLTVV.

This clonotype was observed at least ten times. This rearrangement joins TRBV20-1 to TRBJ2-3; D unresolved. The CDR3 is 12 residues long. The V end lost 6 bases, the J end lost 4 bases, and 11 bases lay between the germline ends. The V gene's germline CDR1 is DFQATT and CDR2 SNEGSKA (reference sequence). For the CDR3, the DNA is TGCAGTGCCCCCGCCGTCGCAGATACGCAGTATTTT. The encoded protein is CSAPAVADTQYF.

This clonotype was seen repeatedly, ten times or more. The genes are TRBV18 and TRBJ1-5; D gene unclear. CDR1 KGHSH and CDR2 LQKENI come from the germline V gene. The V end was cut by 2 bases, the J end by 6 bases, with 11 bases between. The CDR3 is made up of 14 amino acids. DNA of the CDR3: TGTGCCAGCTCACCAGGAAGTGATTTTCAGCCCCAGCATTTT. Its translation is CASSPGSDFQPQHF.

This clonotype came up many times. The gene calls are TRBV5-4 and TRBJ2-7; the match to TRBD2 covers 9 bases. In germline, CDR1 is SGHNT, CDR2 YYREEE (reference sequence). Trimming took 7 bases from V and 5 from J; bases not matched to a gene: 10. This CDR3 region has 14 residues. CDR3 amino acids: CASSIEAGGHEQYF. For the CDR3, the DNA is TGTGCCAGCTCAATTGAAGCGGGGGGACACGAGCAGTACTTC.

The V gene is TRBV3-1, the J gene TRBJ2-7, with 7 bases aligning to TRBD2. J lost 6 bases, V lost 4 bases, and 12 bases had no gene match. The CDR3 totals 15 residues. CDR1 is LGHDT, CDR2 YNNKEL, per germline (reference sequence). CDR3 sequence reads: CASSRPSGALIEQYV. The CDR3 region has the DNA TGTGCCAGCAGCCGACCTAGCGGTGCTCTGATCGAGCAGTACGTC.

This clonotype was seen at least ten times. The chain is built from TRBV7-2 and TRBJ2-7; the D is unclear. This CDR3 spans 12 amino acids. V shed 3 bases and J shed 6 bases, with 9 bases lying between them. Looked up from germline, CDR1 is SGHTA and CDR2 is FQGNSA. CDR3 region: CASSLGLREQYF. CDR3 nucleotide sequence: TGTGCCAGCAGCTTGGGCCTACGCGAGCAGTACTTC.

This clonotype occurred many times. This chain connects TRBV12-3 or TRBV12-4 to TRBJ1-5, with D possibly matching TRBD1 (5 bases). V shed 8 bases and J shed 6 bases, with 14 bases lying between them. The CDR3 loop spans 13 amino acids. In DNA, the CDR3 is TGTGCCAGCGATAGGCAGGGCACTCAGCCCCAGCATTTT. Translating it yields CASDRQGTQPQHF.

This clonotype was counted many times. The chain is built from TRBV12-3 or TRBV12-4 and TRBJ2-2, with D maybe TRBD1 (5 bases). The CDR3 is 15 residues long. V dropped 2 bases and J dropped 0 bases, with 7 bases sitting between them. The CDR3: CASSLQGTNTGELFF. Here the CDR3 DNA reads TGTGCCAGCAGTTTACAGGGTACGAACACCGGGGAGCTGTTTTTT.

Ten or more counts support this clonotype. The DNA of the CDR3 is TGCGCCAGCAGCTTGGTCGGGGAAGCTTTCTTT. Protein product: CASSLVGEAFF. The chain recombines TRBV5-1 with TRBJ1-1, with unresolved D. This CDR3 contains 11 residues. Deletions cut 0 bases from V and 8 bases from J, with 5 bases between. Germline CDR1 is SGHRS and CDR2 is YFSETQ.

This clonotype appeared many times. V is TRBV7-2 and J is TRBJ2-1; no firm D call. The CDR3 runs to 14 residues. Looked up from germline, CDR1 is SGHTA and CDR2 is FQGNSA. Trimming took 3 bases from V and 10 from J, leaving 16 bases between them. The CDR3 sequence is CASSLFAMAPEQFF. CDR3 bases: TGTGCCAGCAGCTTGTTCGCCATGGCCCCCGAGCAGTTCTTC.